This T cell receptor beta chain was documented in a study of control samples from healthy donors and cancer patients. Data came from immunoSEQ multiplex PCR; TCRdb stores just in-frame clones and leaves some out. The sample carries 98,000 or so clones, around 80% recorded once. In its sample, this clone ranks as medium-sized (0.01 to 0.1%). The CDR3 has 15 amino acids. With 0 bases removed from V and 7 bases from J, the gap between germline ends came to 13 bases. Germline V CDR1 and CDR2: MRHNA, SNTAGT. The chain carries TRBV6-4 and TRBJ2-1; maybe TRBD2 (7 bases). The receptor comes from a man aged 60 to 69 in good health. Sequenced input: blood. CDR3 in DNA: TGTGCCAGCAGTGACTCCGCGGGGGCGGGGAATGAGCAGTTCTTC. This translates into CASSDSAGAGNEQFF.